The present TCR beta chain was sequenced within a study of T cell responses to AZD1222 COVID-19 vaccine. Study results and limitations: Nearly half of the spike-specific TCRs reportedly recognize variant regions that carry no mutations. Vaccine-associated CD4 TCRs spanned spike, dominant at 160-218 and 743-854. Sampling that yielded the repertoires occurred only after the peak T cell response.

Both about-4-week and about-12-week second-dose recipients were combined. In the case of this clone: Its target is unknown.

Profiled with immunoSEQ multiplex PCR; TCRdb holds only in-frame clones, not every one. The table shows under 150,000 clones, with roughly nine tenths occurring only once. The material sequenced was peripheral blood, taken 28 days after the second AZD1222 dose. The clonotype comes from an adult who received the AZD1222 COVID-19 vaccine.

The CDR3 sequence is CASSPRAATNEKLFF. CDR3 sequence (DNA): TGTGCCAGCAGCCCTCGGGCCGCAACTAATGAAAAACTGTTTTTT. V is TRBV7-4 and J is TRBJ1-4, with unresolved D. CDR1 is SGHVT and CDR2 is SQSDAQ in the germline V gene. The germline V and J ends were trimmed by 5 bases and 0 bases, with 10 bases remaining between them. The CDR3 length is 15 residues.